This T cell receptor beta chain was identified in a study of blood T cell repertoires in COVID-19. Study context: Sites across the United States, Italy and Spain contributed samples from acute and convalescent COVID-19.

The germline V gene has CDR1 LGHNA and CDR2 YSLEER. Between the trimmed V and J ends, which lost 0 bases and 3 bases, there was a span of 12 bases. The CDR3 has 16 amino acids. Per the original methods: Amplifying reference gene primers gave estimates of nucleated cell counts. Assay: immunoSEQ multiplex PCR; the TCRdb copy retains only in-frame clones and omits some. Clone size and the V and J calls come from that table; the DNA yielded D and trimming. The sample includes 250,000 or so clones, approximately 86% of them seen just once. The sequenced sample was peripheral blood. The source is a woman between 65 and 79 years old with active or convalescent COVID-19. This chain joins TRBV4-3 and TRBJ1-5, with unresolved D. As DNA, the CDR3 is TGCGCCAGCAGCCAAGATCGAGGAGTACCCAATCAGCCCCAGCATTTT. Translating gives CASSQDRGVPNQPQHF.